This TCR beta chain emerged from a study of breast tumors, draining lymph nodes, adjacent tissues. This clonotype has a count of ten or more. Its antigen is currently unknown. Samples came from axillary lymph nodes draining the breast cancer. MiXCR was run by TCRdb on the multiplex PCR reads, yielding one entry per CDR3 protein. Of tens of thousands of distinct CDR3 sequences detected, roughly 19% appear once; the ten largest clones hold about 2.2%. Study-wide results and limits: Tumor and nontumor repertoires were significantly more similar in luminal-like than in basal-like breast cancer. The lymph node origin of tumor T cells was framed as consistent with a hypothesis, not demonstrated. Tumors had less TCR diversity than lymph nodes, more than nontumor tissue. Findings are consistent with lymph node origin and intratumoral expansion of most tumor T cells.

The germline gives CDR1 ENHRY, CDR2 SYGVKD. The CDR3 has 11 amino acids. V was cut by 0 bases and J by 12 bases, with 9 bases left in between. Sequenced sample: axillary lymph node tissue. The chain combines TRBV10-3 with TRBJ2-7, with D unclear. This sequence originates from a female donor with breast cancer. Some clones in this sample may be carry-over from other donors' samples. The CDR3: CAISESMVWYF. The CDR3 nucleotides read TGTGCCATCAGTGAGTCGATGGTGTGGTACTTC.